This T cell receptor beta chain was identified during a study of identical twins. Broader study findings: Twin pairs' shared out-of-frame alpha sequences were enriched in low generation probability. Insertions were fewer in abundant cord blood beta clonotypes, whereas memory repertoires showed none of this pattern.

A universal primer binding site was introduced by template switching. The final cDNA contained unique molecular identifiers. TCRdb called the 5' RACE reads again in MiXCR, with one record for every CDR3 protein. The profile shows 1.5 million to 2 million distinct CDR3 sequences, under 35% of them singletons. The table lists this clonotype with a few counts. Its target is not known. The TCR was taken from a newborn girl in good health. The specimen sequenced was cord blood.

The CDR3 protein is CASSQVGRDSYNEQFF. CDR3 DNA sequence: TGCGCCAGCAGCCAAGTAGGCCGAGACTCCTACAATGAGCAGTTCTTC. The V gene is TRBV4-1, the J gene TRBJ2-1; D gene ambiguous. This CDR3 comprises 16 residues. The V end lost 1 base, the J end lost 0 bases, and 10 bases lay between the germline ends. Germline-derived CDR1 and CDR2 are MGHRA and YSYEKL.